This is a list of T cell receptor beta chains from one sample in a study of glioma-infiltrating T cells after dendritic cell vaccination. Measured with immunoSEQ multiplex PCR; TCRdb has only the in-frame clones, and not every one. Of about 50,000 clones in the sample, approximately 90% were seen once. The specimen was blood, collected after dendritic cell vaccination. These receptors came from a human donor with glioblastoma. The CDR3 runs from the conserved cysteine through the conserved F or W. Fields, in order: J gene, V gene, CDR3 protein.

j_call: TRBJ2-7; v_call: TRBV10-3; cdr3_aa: CAISGTVSYEQYF
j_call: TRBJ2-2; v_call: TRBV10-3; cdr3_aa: CAIRSTSGNPTNTGELFF
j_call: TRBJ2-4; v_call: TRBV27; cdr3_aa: CASSTTGTSGTPLDIQYF
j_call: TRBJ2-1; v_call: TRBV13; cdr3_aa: CASSPPGTDLNEQFF
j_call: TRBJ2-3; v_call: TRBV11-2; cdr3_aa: CASSPGLSPRDTQYF
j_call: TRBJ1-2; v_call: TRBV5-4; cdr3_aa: CASSFPMTGSNGYTF
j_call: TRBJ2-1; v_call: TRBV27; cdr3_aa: CASRTGTSVYNEQFF
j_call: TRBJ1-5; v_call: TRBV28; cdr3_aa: CASRTDRGFSGSNQPQHF
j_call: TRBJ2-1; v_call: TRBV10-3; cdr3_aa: CAITKTSGTNNEQFF
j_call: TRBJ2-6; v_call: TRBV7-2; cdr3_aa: CASGSGSGANVLTF
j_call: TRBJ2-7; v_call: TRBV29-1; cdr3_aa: CSVRRQGTYEQYF
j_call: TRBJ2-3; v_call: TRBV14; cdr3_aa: CASSLLQGDADTQYF
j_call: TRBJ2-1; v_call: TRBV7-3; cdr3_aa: CASSAPGLAGINEQFF
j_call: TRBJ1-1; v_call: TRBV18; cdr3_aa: CASSPVGFVGANTEAFF
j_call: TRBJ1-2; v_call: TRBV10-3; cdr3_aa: CAISESVSGRGGYTF
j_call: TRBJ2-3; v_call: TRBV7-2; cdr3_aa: CASSLASGSPTDTQYF
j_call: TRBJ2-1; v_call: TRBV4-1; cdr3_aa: CASSRELAGVNEQFF
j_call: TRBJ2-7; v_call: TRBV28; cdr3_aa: CASSRVYEQYF
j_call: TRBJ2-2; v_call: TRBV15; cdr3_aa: CTASPSREGTSGAKVSPEELFF
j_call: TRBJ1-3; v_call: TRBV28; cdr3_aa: CASSFGYSSGNTIYF
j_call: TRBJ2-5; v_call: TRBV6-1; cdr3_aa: CASSESRLETQYF
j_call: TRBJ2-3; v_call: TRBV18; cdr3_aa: CASSQTRDTQYF
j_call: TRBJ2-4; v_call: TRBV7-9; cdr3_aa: CASSLGGTGQGAWYF
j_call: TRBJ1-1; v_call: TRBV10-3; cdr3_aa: CAISVGQIVRGRDTEAFF
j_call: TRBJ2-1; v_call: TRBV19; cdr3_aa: CASMLAGGPNNEQFF
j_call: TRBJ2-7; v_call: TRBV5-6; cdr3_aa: CASRAEGGLAGGSYEQYF
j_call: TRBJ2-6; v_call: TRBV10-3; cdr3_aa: CATLISSGANVLTF
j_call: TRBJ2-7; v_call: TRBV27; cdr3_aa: CASSSPFRDRGSEQYF
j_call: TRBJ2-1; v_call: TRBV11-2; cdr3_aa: CASSLGGSSYNEQFF
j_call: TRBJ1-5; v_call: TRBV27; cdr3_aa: CASRRAHVGNQPQHF
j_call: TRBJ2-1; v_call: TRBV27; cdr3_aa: CASSFRLAALEEQFF
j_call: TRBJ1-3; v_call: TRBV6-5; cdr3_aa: CASSLTDGNTIYF
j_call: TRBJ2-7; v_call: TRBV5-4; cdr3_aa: CASRETGWGTRDSYEQYF
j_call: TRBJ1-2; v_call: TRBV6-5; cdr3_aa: CASSPRQGLNYGYTF
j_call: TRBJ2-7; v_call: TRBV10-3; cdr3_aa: CAIRDPRTGGTYEQYF
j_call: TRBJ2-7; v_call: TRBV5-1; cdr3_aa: CASSPDTYEQYF
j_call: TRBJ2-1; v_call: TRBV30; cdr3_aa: CAVALSSYNEQFF